A single sample is the source of the 20 T cell receptor beta chains below, sequenced in a study of blood T cell repertoires in COVID-19. Only in-frame clones appear in the TCRdb table, and some are missing; sequencing was by immunoSEQ multiplex PCR. The data contain about 180,000 clones, 83% of them seen just once; the ten biggest clones take up more than 1.5%. The sequenced sample consisted of peripheral blood. These receptors were taken from a human donor in a cohort sampled during active COVID-19.

The chain combines TRBV28 with TRBJ1-1; a possible D gene is TRBD1 (6 bases). Trimming removed 7 bases from V and 3 bases from J, with 15 bases in between. The length of the CDR3 is 14 residues. Per germline, CDR1 MDHEN and CDR2 SYDVKM. CDR3 residues: CASTLAGAHTEAFF. CDR3 bases: TGTGCCAGCACCCTTGCGGGGGCGCACACTGAAGCTTTCTTT.

The J gene is TRBJ2-7, the V gene TRBV5-1; 7 nucleotides align to TRBD1. V lost 0 bases to trimming and J lost 0 bases; unmatched junction nucleotides: 0. The CDR3 extends over 14 amino acids. Germline CDR1 is SGHRS and CDR2 is YFSETQ. The CDR3 region has the DNA TGCGCCAGCAGCTTGGGGGACAGCTCCTACGAGCAGTACTTC. It encodes CASSLGDSSYEQYF.

The chain employs TRBV5-1 and TRBJ1-2, with a tentative D call TRBD1 (6 bases). The CDR3 runs 13 residues. The ends were cut back, 5 bases at V and 2 bases at J, with 10 bases in the middle. Germline V gives CDR1 SGHRS, CDR2 YFSETQ. The CDR3 protein is CASRGASNYGYTF. CDR3 DNA sequence: TGCGCCAGCAGGGGGGCGTCAAACTATGGCTACACCTTC.

This chain joins TRBV20-1 and TRBJ2-7; D perhaps matches TRBD2 (6 bases). The germline CDR1 and CDR2 sequences are DFQATT and SNEGSKA (reference sequence). The CDR3 runs 14 residues. Trimming pared 3 bases from V and 5 bases from J, leaving 17 bases between. This chain's CDR3 is CSASNPSEVHEQYF. Written as DNA, the CDR3 is TGCAGTGCTAGTAACCCTAGCGAAGTCCACGAGCAGTACTTC.

This chain links TRBV21-1 with TRBJ1-1; TRBD1 was called by the table and not checked on the DNA. TRBV21-1 is a listed pseudogene. This CDR3 region has 13 residues. DNA for the CDR3: TGTGCCAGCAGTACGGACAGGAACACTGAAGCTTTCTTT. Its protein product is CASSTDRNTEAFF.

This sequence joins TRBV7-3 and TRBJ2-6; 9 bases agree with TRBD1. The CDR3 is 18 residues long. Germline loops: CDR1 SGHTA, CDR2 FQGTGA. The V gene end was trimmed by 4 bases and the J gene end by 3 bases; junction bases not matched to a gene: 10. CDR3: CASSSDRGSVSGANVLTF. In DNA form, the CDR3 reads TGTGCCAGCAGCTCAGACAGGGGGAGTGTAAGTGGGGCCAACGTCCTGACTTTC.

This clone was seen only a few times. V usage is TRBV25-1 and J usage is TRBJ1-5; D remains unclear. The V end lost 8 bases, the J end lost 6 bases, and 14 bases lay between the germline ends. Per the germline V gene, CDR1 is MGHDK and CDR2 is SYGVNS. CDR3 size: 13 residues. CDR3 in DNA: TGTGCCAGCGGACGGGGAGGCGGTCAGCCCCAGCATTTT. Translation gives CASGRGGGQPQHF.

The J gene is TRBJ2-7, the V gene TRBV9; unclear D gene. The CDR3 is made up of 16 amino acids. Germline V gene lookup returns CDR1 SGDLS and CDR2 YYNGEE. Trimming shortened V by 0 bases and J by 0 bases, and 13 bases separated the two germline ends. The CDR3 DNA reads TGTGCCAGCAGCGTAGAGGCAGGCTTGAGCTCCTACGAGCAGTACTTC. Translated, it gives CASSVEAGLSSYEQYF.

This chain connects TRBV19 to TRBJ2-5; TRBD2 agrees at 12 bases. CDR1 and CDR2 from the germline V gene are LNHDA and SQIVND (reference sequence). V was pared by 5 bases and J by 1 base, with 14 bases of the junction left unmatched. This CDR3 is built from 19 residues. The CDR3 spells CASSPRLGLAGSRQETQYF. The CDR3 nucleotides read TGTGCCAGTAGTCCCCGGCTGGGACTAGCGGGCTCACGCCAAGAGACCCAGTACTTC.

This chain uses TRBV9 with TRBJ1-6, with D tentatively TRBD1 (6 bases). The ends were cut back, 0 bases at V and 7 bases at J, with 14 bases in the middle. This CDR3 has 16 residues. CDR1 and CDR2 from the germline V gene are SGDLS and YYNGEE. Here the CDR3 reads CASSVDQGTINSPLHF. Here the CDR3 DNA reads TGTGCCAGCAGCGTAGATCAGGGGACCATAAATTCACCCCTCCACTTT. The full variable domain, in which reference TRBV9 and TRBJ1-6 provide the parts outside the CDR3, is DSGVTQTPKHLITATGQRVTLRCSPRSGDLSVYWYQQSLDQGLQFLIQYYNGEERAKGNILERFSAQQFPDLHSELNLSSLELGDSALYFCASSVDQGTINSPLHFGNGTRLTVT.

The J gene is TRBJ1-1, the V gene TRBV7-3; D is ambiguous. Germline-derived CDR1 and CDR2 are SGHTA and FQGTGA. Trimming stripped 5 bases from V and 1 base from J, with 8 bases between. CDR3 size: 13 residues. This chain's CDR3 is CASSLRGNTEAFF. CDR3 nucleotide sequence: TGTGCCAGCAGCCTCCGGGGGAACACTGAAGCTTTCTTT.

The CDR3 loop reads CASSLWQGAWELFF. In DNA form, the CDR3 reads TGTGCCAGCAGTTTATGGCAGGGGGCGTGGGAGCTGTTTTTT. The rearrangement joins TRBV27 to TRBJ2-2, with 8 positions matching TRBD1. V lost 1 base, J lost 9 bases, and 4 bases stayed unmatched. CDR3 length: 14 residues. CDR1 and CDR2 from the germline V gene are MNHEY and SMNVEV (reference sequence).

The genes are TRBV7-2 and TRBJ1-5; D might be TRBD1 (5 bases). The V and J ends lost 7 bases and 0 bases respectively, with 10 bases between them. Germline V gene lookup returns CDR1 SGHTA and CDR2 FQGNSA. CDR3 length: 14 residues. The CDR3 DNA is TGTGCCAGCAAGATCCAGGGTAGCAATCAGCCCCAGCATTTT. It yields the protein CASKIQGSNQPQHF. The whole variable domain, filled in from reference TRBV7-2 and TRBJ1-5, reads GAGVSQSPSNKVTEKGKDVELRCDPISGHTALYWYRQSLGQGLEFLIYFQGNSAPDKSGLPSDRFSAERTGGSVSTLTIQRTQQEDSAVYLCASKIQGSNQPQHFGDGTRLSIL.

The chain uses TRBV27 and TRBJ2-5, with a possible D match to TRBD2 (6 bases). V was cut by 6 bases and J by 5 bases, with 13 bases left in between. The CDR3 runs to 13 residues. Looked up from germline, CDR1 is MNHEY and CDR2 is SMNVEV (reference sequence). CDR3 DNA sequence: TGTGCCAGCAGCGCCTGGGGGGAGGAGACCCAGTACTTC. It encodes CASSAWGEETQYF.

This clone was detected only once. The gene calls are TRBV6-5 and TRBJ2-7, with TRBD2 matching 9 bases. V was clipped by 2 bases and J by 4 bases; unmatched bases: 6. The CDR3 covers 15 residues. Germline lookup yields CDR1 MNHEY and CDR2 SVGAGI. This CDR3 reads CASSYGASGVYEQYF. The CDR3 DNA reads as TGTGCCAGCAGTTACGGGGCTAGCGGGGTATACGAGCAGTACTTC.

This clone was found once. This sequence joins TRBV28 and TRBJ2-7; tentatively, D is TRBD2 (5 bases). CDR3 length: 14 amino acids. V shed 0 bases and J shed 3 bases, with 9 bases lying between them. Germline V gene data show CDR1 as MDHEN and CDR2 as SYDVKM. CDR3 sequence reads: CASSLWTTSYEQYF. The CDR3 coding sequence is TGTGCCAGCAGTTTATGGACTACTAGCTACGAGCAGTACTTC.

The chain recombines TRBV5-6 with TRBJ1-5; no reliable D call. This CDR3 spans 13 amino acids. Germline-derived CDR1 and CDR2 are SGHDT and YYEEEE. Trimming removed 1 base at V and 4 bases at J, with 6 bases between. CDR3 residues: CASSLNPNQPQHF. The CDR3 DNA reads as TGTGCCAGCAGCTTGAATCCAAATCAGCCCCAGCATTTT.

In its sample, this clone was seen a few times. The junction departs from the called germline gene at one end, perhaps through a read error. This chain joins TRBV2 and TRBJ1-6, with 7 nucleotides matching TRBD1. This CDR3 contains 15 residues. The germline V gene has CDR1 SNHLY and CDR2 FYNNEI. For the CDR3, the DNA is TGTGCCAGCAGACAGGGGAGATCCTCTAATTCACCCCTCCACTTT. Translated, it gives CASRQGRSSNSPLHF.

The CDR3 bases are TGCAGCGTTGAAGGCGGGACGAGCTCTGGGGCCAACGTCCTGACTTTC. It translates to CSVEGGTSSGANVLTF. The chain combines TRBV29-1 with TRBJ2-6; possible D gene TRBD2, 6 bases. The CDR3 runs 16 residues. Trimming stripped 1 base from V and 0 bases from J, with 10 bases between. Germline lookup yields CDR1 SQVTM and CDR2 ANQGSEA.

The CDR3 DNA reads as TGCGCCAGCAGCCGCCATCTGACCGGGACTAGCGTAGGACACACCGGGGAGCTGTTTTTT. It codes for CASSRHLTGTSVGHTGELFF. The V and J genes are TRBV4-3 and TRBJ2-2; 10 bases agree with TRBD2. The CDR3 loop spans 20 amino acids. Germline values: CDR1 LGHNA, CDR2 YSLEER. Trimming cost V 4 bases and J 3 bases; bases outside gene matches: 17.